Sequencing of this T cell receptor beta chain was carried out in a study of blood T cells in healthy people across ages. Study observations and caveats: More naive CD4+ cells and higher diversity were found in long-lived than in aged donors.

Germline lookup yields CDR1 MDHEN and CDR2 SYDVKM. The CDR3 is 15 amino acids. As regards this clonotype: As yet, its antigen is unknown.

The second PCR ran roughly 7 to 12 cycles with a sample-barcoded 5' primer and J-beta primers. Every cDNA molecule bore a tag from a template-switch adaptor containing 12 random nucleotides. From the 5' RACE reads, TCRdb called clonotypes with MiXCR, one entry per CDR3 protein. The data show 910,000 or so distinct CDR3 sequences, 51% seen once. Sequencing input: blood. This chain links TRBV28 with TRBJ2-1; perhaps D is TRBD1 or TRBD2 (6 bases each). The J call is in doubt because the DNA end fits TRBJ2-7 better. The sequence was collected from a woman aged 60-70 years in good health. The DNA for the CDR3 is TGTGCCAGCATACCAGCGCGGGACACTCCTTTAGGGCAGTACTTC. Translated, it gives CASIPARDTPLGQYF.